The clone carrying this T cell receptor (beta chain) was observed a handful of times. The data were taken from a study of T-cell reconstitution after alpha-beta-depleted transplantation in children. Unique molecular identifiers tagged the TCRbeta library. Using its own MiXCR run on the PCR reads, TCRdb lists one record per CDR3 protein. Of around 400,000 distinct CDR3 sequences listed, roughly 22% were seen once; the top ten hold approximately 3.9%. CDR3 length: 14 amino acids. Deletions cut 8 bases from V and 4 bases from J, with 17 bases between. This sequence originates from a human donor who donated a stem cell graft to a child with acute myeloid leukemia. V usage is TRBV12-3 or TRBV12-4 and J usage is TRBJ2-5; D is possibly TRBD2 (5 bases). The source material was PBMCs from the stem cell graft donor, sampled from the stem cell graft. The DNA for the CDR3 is TGTGCCAGCGCAACCCCGTCTAGCACAGAGACCCAGTACTTC. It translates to CASATPSSTETQYF.